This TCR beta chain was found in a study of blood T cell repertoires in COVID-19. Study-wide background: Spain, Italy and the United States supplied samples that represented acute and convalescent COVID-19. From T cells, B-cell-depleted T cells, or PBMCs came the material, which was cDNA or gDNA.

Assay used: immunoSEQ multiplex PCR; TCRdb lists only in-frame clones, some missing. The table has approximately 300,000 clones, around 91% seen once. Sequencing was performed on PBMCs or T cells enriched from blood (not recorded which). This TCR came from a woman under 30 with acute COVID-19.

This CDR3 reads CASGFQVGGSEQFF. DNA of the CDR3: TGTGCTAGTGGTTTCCAAGTGGGAGGGAGTGAGCAGTTCTTC. V and J are TRBV12-5 and TRBJ2-1; 7 nucleotides line up with TRBD2. Germline V gene lookup returns CDR1 LGHNT and CDR2 FRNRAP. The CDR3 consists of 14 residues. The V and J ends lost 3 bases and 9 bases, in that order; junction bases with no gene match: 8.